This T cell receptor (beta chain) emerged from a study of blood T cell repertoires in COVID-19. This clone came up once. The CDR3 extends over 16 amino acids. Trimming left V 7 bases short and J 2 bases short, with 18 bases between. In germline, CDR1 is SEHNR, CDR2 FQNEAQ (reference sequence). As handled by the study authors: It was from reference gene primer amplification that nucleated cell counts were estimated. Assay used: immunoSEQ multiplex PCR; TCRdb lists only in-frame clones, some missing. That table furnishes V, J and clone size, whereas the DNA furnished D and trimming. The sample holds roughly 700,000 clones, about 87% seen once.

The sample comprised peripheral blood. The V gene is TRBV7-9, the J gene TRBJ1-3, with D perhaps TRBD1 (5 bases). The TCR originated in a woman aged 18-29 years with acute or convalescent COVID-19. The CDR3 region has the DNA TGTGCCAGCACCGAGGGTGGAGGGGACGCTGGAAACACCATATATTTT. It codes for CASTEGGGDAGNTIYF.